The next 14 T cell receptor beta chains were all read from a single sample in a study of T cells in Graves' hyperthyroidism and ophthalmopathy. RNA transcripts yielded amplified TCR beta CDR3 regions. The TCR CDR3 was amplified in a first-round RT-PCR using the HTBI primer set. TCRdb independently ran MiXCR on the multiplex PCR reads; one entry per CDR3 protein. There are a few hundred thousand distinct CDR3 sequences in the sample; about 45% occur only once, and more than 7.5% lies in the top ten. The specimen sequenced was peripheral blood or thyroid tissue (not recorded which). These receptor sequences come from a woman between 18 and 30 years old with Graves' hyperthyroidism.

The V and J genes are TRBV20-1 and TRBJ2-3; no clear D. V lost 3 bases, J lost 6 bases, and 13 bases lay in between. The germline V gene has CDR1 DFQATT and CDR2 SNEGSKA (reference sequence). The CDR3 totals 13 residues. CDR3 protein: CSASPQKADTQYF. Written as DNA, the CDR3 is TGCAGTGCTAGTCCCCAAAAGGCGGATACGCAGTATTTT.

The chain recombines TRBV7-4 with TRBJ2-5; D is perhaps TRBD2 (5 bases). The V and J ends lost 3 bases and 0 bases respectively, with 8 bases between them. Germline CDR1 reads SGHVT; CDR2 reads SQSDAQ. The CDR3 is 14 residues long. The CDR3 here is CASSLRTYQETQYF. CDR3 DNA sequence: TGTGCCAGCAGCTTGCGGACTTACCAAGAGACCCAGTACTTC.

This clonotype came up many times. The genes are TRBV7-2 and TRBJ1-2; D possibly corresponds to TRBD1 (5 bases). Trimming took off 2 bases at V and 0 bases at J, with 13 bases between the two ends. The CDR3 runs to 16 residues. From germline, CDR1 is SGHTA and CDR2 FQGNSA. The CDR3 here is CASSLPDRTANYGYTF. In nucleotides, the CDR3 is TGTGCCAGCAGCTTACCTGACAGAACCGCTAACTATGGCTACACCTTC.

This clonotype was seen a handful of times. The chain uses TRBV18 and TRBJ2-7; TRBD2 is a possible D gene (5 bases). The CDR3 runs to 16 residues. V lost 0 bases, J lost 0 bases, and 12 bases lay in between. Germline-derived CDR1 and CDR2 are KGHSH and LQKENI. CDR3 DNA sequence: TGTGCCAGCTCACCACCTGACGGGATAAACTCCTACGAGCAGTACTTC. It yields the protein CASSPPDGINSYEQYF.

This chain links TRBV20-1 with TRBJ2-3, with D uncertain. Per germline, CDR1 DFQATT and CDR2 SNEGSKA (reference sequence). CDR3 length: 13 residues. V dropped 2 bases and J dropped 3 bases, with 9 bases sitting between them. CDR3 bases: TGCAGTGCTAGATGGGTACGAACAGATACGCAGTATTTT. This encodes CSARWVRTDTQYF.

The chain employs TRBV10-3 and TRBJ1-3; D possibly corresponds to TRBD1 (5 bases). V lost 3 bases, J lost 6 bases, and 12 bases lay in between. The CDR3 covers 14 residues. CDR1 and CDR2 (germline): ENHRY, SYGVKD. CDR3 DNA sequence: TGTGCCATCAGTGATCTCCGGGGGGTAAACACCATATATTTT. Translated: CAISDLRGVNTIYF.

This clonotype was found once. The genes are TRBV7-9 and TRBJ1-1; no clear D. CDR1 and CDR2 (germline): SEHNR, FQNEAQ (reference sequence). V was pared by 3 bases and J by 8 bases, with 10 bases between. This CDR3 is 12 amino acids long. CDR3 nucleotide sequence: TGTGCCAGCAGCTTTACGGCCTTAGAAGCTTTCTTT. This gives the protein CASSFTALEAFF.

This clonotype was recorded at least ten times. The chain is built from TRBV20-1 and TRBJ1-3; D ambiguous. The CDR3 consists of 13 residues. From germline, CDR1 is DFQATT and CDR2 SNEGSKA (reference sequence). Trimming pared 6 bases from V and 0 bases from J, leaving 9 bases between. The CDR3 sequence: CSAESPSGNTIYF. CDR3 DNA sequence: TGCAGTGCAGAGTCCCCCTCTGGAAACACCATATATTTT.

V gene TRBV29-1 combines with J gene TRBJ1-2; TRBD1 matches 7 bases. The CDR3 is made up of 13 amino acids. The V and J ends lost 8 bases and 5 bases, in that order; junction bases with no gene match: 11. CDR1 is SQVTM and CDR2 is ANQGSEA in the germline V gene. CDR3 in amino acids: CSSGLRGNYGYTF. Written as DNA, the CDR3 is TGCAGCTCCGGGCTCAGGGGGAATTATGGCTACACCTTC. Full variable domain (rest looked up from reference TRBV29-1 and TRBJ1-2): SAVISQKPSRDICQRGTSLTIQCQVDSQVTMMFWYRQQPGQSLTLIATANQGSEATYESGFVIDKFPISRPNLTFSTLTVSNMSPEDSSIYLCSSGLRGNYGYTFGSGTRLTVV.

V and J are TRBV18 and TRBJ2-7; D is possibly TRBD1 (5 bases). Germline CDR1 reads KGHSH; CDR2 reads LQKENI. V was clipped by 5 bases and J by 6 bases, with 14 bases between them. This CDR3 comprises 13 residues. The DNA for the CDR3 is TGTGCCAGCTCAGGGGCGAGGCCCCCCGAGCAGTACTTC. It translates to CASSGARPPEQYF. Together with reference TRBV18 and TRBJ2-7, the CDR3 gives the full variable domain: NAGVMQNPRHLVRRRGQEARLRCSPMKGHSHVYWYRQLPEEGLKFMVYLQKENIIDESGMPKERFSAEFPKEGPSILRIQQVVRGDSAAYFCASSGARPPEQYFGPGTRLTVT.

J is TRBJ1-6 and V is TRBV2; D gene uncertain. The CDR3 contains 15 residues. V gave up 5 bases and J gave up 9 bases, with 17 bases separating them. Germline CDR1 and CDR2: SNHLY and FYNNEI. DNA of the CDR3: TGTGCCAGCAGTTTGTCACGGACTTGGGGTTCACCCCTCCACTTT. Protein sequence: CASSLSRTWGSPLHF.

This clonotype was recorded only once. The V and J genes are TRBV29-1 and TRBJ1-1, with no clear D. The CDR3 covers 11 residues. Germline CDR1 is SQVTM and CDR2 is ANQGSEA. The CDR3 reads CSEEVNTEAFF. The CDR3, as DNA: TGCAGTGAAGAAGTGAACACTGAAGCTTTCTTT.

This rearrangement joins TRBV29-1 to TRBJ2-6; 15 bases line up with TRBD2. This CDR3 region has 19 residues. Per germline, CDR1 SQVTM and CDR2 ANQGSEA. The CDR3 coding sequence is TGCAGTGCTAGGGCGGGGACTAGCGGGAGGTTTACTGGGGCCAACGTCCTGACTTTC. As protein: CSARAGTSGRFTGANVLTF.

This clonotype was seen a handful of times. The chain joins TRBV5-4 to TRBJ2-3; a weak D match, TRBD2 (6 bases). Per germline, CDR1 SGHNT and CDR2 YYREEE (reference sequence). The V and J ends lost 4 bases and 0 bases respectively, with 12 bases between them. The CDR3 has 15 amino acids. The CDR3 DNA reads TGTGCCAGCAGCCCCGTGGAGGGGAGCACAGATACGCAGTATTTT. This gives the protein CASSPVEGSTDTQYF.